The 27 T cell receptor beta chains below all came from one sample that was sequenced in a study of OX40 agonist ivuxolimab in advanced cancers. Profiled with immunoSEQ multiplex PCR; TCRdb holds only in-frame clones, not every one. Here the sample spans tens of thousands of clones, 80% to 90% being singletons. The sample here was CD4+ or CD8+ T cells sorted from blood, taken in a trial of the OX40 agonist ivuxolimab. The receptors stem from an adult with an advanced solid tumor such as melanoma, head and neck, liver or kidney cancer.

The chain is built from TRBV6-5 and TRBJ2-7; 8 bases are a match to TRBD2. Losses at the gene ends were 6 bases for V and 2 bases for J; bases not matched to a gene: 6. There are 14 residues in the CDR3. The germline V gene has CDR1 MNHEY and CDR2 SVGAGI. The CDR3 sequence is CASSLAGSAYEQYF. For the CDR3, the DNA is TGTGCCAGCAGCTTAGCGGGGTCCGCCTACGAGCAGTACTTC.

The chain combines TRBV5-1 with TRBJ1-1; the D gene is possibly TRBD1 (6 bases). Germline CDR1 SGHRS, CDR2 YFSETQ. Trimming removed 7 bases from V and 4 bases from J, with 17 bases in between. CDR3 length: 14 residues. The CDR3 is CASALATGSTEAFF. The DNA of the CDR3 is TGCGCCAGCGCGTTGGCAACAGGGTCCACTGAAGCTTTCTTT.

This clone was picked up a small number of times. The DNA of the CDR3 is TGTGCCAGCAGCTCCGGTAGACTAGCGGGGGGCCCAGGGGCAGATACGCAGTATTTT. It specifies CASSSGRLAGGPGADTQYF. J is TRBJ2-3 and V is TRBV13; 13 bases align to TRBD2. This CDR3 is built from 19 residues. V trimming: 4 bases; J trimming: 4 bases; junction bases outside the gene matches: 14. Germline assignment: CDR1 PRHDT and CDR2 FYEKMQ (reference sequence).

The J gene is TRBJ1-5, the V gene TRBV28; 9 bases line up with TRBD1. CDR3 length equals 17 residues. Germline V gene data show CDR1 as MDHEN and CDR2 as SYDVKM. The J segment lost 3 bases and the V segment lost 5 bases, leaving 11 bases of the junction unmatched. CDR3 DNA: TGTGCCAGCAGTCTCCGGACAGGGGAGGGCCCCAATCAGCCCCAGCATTTT. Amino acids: CASSLRTGEGPNQPQHF.

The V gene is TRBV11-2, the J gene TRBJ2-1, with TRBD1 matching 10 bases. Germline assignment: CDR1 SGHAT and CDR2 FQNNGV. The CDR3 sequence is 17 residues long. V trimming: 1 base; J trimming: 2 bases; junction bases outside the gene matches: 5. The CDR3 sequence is CASSLVRGQGTYNEQFF. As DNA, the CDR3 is TGTGCCAGCAGCTTAGTAAGGGGACAGGGGACCTACAATGAGCAGTTCTTC.

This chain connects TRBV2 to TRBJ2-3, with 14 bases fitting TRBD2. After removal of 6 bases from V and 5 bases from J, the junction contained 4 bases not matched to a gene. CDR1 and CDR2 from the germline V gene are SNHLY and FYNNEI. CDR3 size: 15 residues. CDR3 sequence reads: CASSGTSGSKDTQYF. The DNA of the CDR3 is TGTGCCAGCAGCGGGACTAGCGGGAGTAAAGATACGCAGTATTTT.

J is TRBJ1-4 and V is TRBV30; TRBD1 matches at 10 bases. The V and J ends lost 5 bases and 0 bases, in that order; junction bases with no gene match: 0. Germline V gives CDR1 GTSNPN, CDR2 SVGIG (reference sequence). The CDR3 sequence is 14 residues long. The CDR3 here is CAWGTGATNEKLFF. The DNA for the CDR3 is TGTGCCTGGGGGACAGGGGCAACTAATGAAAAACTGTTTTTT.

The CDR3 region is CASFEGTEAFF. In nucleotides, the CDR3 is TGTGCCAGTTTCGAGGGCACTGAAGCTTTCTTT. V is TRBV6-5 and J is TRBJ1-1; no definite D call. Trimming stripped 9 bases from V and 4 bases from J, with 9 bases between. This CDR3 spans 11 amino acids. Germline V gene data show CDR1 as MNHEY and CDR2 as SVGAGI.

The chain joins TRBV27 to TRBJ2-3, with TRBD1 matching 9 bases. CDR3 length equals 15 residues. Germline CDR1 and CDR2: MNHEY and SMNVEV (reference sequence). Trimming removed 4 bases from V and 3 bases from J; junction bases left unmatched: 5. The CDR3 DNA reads TGTGCCAGCAGTTCAACAGGGGGCCGAACAGATACGCAGTATTTT. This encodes CASSSTGGRTDTQYF.

This CDR3 is CASSIDLPGEEDTEAFF. The DNA of the CDR3 is TGTGCCAGTAGTATAGATTTGCCCGGGGAGGAGGACACTGAAGCTTTCTTT. The chain joins TRBV19 to TRBJ1-1; D not certain. Germline V gene lookup returns CDR1 LNHDA and CDR2 SQIVND (reference sequence). The CDR3 spans 17 residues. Between the trimmed V and J ends, which lost 0 bases and 3 bases, there was a span of 17 bases. The full variable domain, in which reference TRBV19 and TRBJ1-1 provide the parts outside the CDR3, is DGGITQSPKYLFRKEGQNVTLSCEQNLNHDAMYWYRQDPGQGLRLIYYSQIVNDFQKGDIAEGYSVSREKKESFPLTVTSAQKNPTAFYLCASSIDLPGEEDTEAFFGQGTRLTVV.

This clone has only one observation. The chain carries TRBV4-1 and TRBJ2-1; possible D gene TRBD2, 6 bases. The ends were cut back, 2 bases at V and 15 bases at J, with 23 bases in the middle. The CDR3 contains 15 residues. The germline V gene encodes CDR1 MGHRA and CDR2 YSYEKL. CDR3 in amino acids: CASSQNELGLPVAFF. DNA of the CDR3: TGCGCCAGCAGCCAAAATGAACTTGGACTACCGGTCGCGTTCTTC.

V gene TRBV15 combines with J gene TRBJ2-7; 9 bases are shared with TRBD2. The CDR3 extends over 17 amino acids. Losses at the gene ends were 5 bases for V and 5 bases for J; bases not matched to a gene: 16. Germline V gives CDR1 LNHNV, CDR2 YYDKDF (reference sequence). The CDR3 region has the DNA TGTGCCACCAGCCCCACCACTCCGGGACTAGCTATCAACGAGCAGTACTTC. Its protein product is CATSPTTPGLAINEQYF.

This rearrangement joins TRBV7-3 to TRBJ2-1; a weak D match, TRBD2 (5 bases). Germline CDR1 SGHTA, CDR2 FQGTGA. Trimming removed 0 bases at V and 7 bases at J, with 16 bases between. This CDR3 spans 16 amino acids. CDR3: CASSLTAGPGLNEQFF. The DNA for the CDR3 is TGTGCCAGCAGCTTAACGGCCGGCCCGGGATTGAATGAGCAGTTCTTC.

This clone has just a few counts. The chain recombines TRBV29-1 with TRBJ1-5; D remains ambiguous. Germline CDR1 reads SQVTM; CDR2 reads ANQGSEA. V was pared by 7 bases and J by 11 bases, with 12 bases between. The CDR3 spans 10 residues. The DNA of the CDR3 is TGCAGCGAATCCTTCGCGGCCCAGCATTTT. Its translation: CSESFAAQHF.

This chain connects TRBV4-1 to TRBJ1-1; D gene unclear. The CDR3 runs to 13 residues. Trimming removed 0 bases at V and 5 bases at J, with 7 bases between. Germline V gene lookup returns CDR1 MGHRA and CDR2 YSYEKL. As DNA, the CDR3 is TGCGCCAGCAGCCAAGATTCAGTGACTGAAGCTTTCTTT. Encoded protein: CASSQDSVTEAFF.

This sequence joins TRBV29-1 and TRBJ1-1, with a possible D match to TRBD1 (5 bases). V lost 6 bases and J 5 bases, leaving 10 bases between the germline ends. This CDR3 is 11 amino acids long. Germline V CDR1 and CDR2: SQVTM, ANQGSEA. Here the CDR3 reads CSVYQGTEAFF. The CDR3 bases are TGCAGCGTCTACCAGGGAACTGAAGCTTTCTTT.

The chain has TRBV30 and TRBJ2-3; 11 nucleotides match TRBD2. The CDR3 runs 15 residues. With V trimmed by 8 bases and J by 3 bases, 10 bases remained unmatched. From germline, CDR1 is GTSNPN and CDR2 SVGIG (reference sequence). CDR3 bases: TGTGCCGTATCCCTAGCGGGAGGAGGGACAGATACGCAGTATTTT. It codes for CAVSLAGGGTDTQYF.

As DNA, the CDR3 is TGTGCCAGCAGCCCACGGACAGGGCCTACTCTGTTTTTT. This gives the protein CASSPRTGPTLFF. V and J are TRBV7-9 and TRBJ1-4; 8 nucleotides agree with TRBD1. The germline gives CDR1 SEHNR, CDR2 FQNEAQ (reference sequence). The CDR3 runs 13 residues. The junction had 10 bases not matched to a gene; V was cut back by 5 bases and J by 14 bases.

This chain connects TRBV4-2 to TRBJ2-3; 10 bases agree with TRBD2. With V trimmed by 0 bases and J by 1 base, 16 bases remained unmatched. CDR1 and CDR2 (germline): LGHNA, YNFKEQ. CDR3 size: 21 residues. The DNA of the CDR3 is TGTGCCAGCAGCCAAGAACTAGCGGGATTTTATTCAAGTGTCGGCACAGATACGCAGTATTTT. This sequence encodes CASSQELAGFYSSVGTDTQYF.

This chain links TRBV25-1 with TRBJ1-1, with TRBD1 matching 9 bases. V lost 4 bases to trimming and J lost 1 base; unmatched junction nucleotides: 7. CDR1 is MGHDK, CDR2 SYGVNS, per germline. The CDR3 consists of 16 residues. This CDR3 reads CASSGFPGQGNTEAFF. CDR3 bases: TGTGCCAGCAGTGGATTCCCGGGACAGGGGAACACTGAAGCTTTCTTT.

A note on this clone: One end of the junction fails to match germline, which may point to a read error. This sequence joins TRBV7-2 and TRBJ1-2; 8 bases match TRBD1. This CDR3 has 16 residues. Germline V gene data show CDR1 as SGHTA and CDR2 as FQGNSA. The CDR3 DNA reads TGTGCCAGCAGCTCAGAATGGACAGGGACCAACTTTGGCTACACCTTC. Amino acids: CASSSEWTGTNFGYTF.

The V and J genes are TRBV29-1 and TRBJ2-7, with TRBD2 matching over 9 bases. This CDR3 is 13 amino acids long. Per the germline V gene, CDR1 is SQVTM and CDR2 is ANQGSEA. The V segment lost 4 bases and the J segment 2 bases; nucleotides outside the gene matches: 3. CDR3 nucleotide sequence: TGCAGCGTTGGGACTAGCGAGGCCTACGAGCAGTACTTC. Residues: CSVGTSEAYEQYF.

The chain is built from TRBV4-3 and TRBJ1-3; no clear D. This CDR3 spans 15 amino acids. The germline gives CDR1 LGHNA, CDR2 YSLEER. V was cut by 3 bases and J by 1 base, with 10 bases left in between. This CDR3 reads CASSQVIGSGNTIYF. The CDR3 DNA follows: TGCGCCAGCAGCCAGGTCATCGGGTCTGGAAACACCATATATTTT.

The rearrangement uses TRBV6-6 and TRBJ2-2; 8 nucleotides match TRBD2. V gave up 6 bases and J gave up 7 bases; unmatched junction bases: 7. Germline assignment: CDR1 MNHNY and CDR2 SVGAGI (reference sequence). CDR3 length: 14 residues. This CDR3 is CASSHSGGVGELFF. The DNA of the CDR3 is TGTGCCAGCAGCCACTCGGGGGGGGTCGGGGAGCTGTTTTTT.

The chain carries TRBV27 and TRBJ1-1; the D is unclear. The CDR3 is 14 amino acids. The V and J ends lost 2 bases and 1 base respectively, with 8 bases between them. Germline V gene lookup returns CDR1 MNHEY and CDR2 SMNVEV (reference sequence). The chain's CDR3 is CASSLQYGNTEAFF. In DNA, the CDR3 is TGTGCCAGCAGTTTACAGTATGGGAACACTGAAGCTTTCTTT.

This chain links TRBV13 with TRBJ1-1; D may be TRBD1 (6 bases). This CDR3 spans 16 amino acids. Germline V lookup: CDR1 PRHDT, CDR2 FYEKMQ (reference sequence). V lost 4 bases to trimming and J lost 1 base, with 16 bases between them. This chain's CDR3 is CASSSTDRIGNTEAFF. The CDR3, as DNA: TGTGCCAGCAGCTCCACCGACAGGATAGGGAACACTGAAGCTTTCTTT.

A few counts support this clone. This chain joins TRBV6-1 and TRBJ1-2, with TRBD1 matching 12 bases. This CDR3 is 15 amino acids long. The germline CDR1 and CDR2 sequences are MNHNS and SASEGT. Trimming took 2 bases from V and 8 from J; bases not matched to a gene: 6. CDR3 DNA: TGTGCCAGCAGTGAAAGGGGACAGGGGGCGCGAGGCTACACCTTC. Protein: CASSERGQGARGYTF.